This T cell receptor (beta chain) was profiled in a study of T cells in localized non-small cell lung cancer. The germline gives CDR1 MGHDK, CDR2 SYGVNS. The CDR3 totals 15 residues. Trimming removed 4 bases from V and 0 bases from J; junction bases left unmatched: 3. On this clone itself: Its antigen is not identified.

Findings and limits, study-wide: Maximal T cell clonality occurred in uninvolved adjacent lung, with tumor ranking below it. The study linked higher blood T cell density to longer overall survival. A median approximately 57 of the top 100 tumor clones appeared in adjacent lung. Sequencing, confined to only one tumor region, leaves heterogeneity possible.

Generated by immunoSEQ multiplex PCR, the TCRdb table keeps only in-frame clones and is missing some. The repertoire includes tens of thousands of clones, approximately 90% of them detected once, and 20% to 25% sits in the top ten. This chain uses TRBV25-1 with TRBJ1-2; 9 bases are shared with TRBD1. The receptor's source is a woman aged 40-69 years with stage I squamous cell lung carcinoma. This specimen consisted of peripheral blood, obtained before any cancer treatment. CDR3 loop: CASSGRDRANYGYTF. In DNA form, the CDR3 reads TGTGCCAGCAGTGGTAGGGACAGGGCTAACTATGGCTACACCTTC.